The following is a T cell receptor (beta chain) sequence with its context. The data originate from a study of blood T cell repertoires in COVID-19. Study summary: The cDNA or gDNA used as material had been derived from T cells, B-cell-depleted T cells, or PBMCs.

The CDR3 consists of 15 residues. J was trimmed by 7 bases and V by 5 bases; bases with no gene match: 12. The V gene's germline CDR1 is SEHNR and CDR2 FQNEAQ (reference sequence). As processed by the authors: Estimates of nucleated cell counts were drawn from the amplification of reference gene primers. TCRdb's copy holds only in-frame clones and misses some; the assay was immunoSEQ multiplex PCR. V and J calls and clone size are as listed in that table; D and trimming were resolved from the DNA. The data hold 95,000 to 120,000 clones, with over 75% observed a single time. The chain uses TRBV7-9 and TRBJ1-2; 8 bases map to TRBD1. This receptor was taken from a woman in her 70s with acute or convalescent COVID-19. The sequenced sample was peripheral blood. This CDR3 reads CASSLVGQGQFGYTF. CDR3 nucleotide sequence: TGTGCCAGCAGCCTCGTCGGACAGGGACAGTTTGGCTACACCTTC.